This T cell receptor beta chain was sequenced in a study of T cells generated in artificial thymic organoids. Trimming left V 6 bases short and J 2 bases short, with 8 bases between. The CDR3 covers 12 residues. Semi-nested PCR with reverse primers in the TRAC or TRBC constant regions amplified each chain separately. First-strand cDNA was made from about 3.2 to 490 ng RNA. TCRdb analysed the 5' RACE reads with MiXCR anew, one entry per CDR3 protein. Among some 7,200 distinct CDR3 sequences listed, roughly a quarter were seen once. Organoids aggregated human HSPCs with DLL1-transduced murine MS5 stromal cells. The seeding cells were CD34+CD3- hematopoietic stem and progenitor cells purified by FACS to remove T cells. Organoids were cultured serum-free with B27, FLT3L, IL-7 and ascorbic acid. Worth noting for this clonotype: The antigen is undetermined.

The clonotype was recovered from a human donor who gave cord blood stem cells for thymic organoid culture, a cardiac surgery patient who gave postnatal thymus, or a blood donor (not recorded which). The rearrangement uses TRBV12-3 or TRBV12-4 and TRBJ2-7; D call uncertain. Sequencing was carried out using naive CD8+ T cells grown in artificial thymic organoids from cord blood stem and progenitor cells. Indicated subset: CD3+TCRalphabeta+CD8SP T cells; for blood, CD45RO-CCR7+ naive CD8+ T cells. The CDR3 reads CASSRLAYEQYF. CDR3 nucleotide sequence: TGTGCCAGCAGCCGTCTGGCCTACGAGCAGTACTTC.